This TCR beta chain was profiled in a study of STAT5B mutations in CD4+ large granular lymphocyte leukemia. With 5 bases removed from V and 5 bases from J, the gap between germline ends came to 18 bases. The germline V gene has CDR1 LNHDA and CDR2 SQIVND (reference sequence). The CDR3 runs to 15 residues. Details on this clone: Its antigen is unidentified.

General study findings and limits: TRBV06-family usage was enriched in top patient clones (8/27) versus controls (2/35). CD4-sorted patient repertoires seemed more clonal than healthy CD4+ repertoires.

Measured with immunoSEQ multiplex PCR; TCRdb has only the in-frame clones, and not every one. The profile covers roughly 48,000 clones, with around 70% appearing a single time and 1.5% to 1.7% taken by the ten largest. The origin of this receptor is a human donor in good health. Sequencing was done on a sample of CD4+ T cells from blood buffy coats. V and J are TRBV19 and TRBJ1-1; D is possibly TRBD1 (5 bases). CDR3 amino acids: CASSRDRVRGTEAFF. CDR3 DNA sequence: TGTGCCAGTAGTCGGGACCGAGTGCGGGGGACTGAAGCTTTCTTT.